The 26 T cell receptor beta chains presented below share a single source sample, sequenced in a study of T cells in localized non-small cell lung cancer. Clones were sequenced by immunoSEQ multiplex PCR, and TCRdb holds only the in-frame ones, with some missing. The data show around 41,000 clones, roughly 91% seen once. The source was PBMCs, collected before any cancer treatment. Every receptor here comes from a woman between 40 and 69 years old with stage II lung adenocarcinoma.

The chain joins TRBV7-8 to TRBJ2-7, with 9 bases lining up with TRBD2. This CDR3 region has 16 residues. From germline, CDR1 is SGHVS and CDR2 FQNEAQ. V dropped 1 base and J dropped 2; count of bases not matched to a gene: 6. The CDR3 reads CASSLVRGGSTYEQYF. The CDR3 region has the DNA TGTGCCAGCAGCTTAGTGCGGGGGGGATCTACCTACGAGCAGTACTTC.

The chain joins TRBV29-1 to TRBJ2-3, with D possibly being TRBD2 (6 bases). The germline CDR1 and CDR2 sequences are SQVTM and ANQGSEA. There are 13 residues in the CDR3. V dropped 4 bases and J dropped 3 bases, with 11 bases sitting between them. CDR3 protein: CSVAKGGTDTQYF. The CDR3, as DNA: TGCAGCGTTGCCAAGGGAGGAACAGATACGCAGTATTTT.

The rearrangement joins TRBV19 to TRBJ2-5; D is perhaps TRBD1 (5 bases). The V end was cut by 5 bases, the J end by 3 bases, with 10 bases between. The germline V gene has CDR1 LNHDA and CDR2 SQIVND (reference sequence). The length of the CDR3 is 13 residues. The CDR3 sequence: CASSGSREETQYF. The CDR3 DNA reads as TGTGCCAGTAGTGGTAGCAGGGAAGAGACCCAGTACTTC.

The rearrangement uses TRBV28 and TRBJ1-2, with 9 bases identical to TRBD1. Germline CDR1 reads MDHEN; CDR2 reads SYDVKM. Trimming cost V 6 bases and J 4 bases; bases outside gene matches: 9. The CDR3 has 15 residues. This CDR3 is CASRTGTGSPYGYTF. CDR3 DNA sequence: TGTGCCAGCAGAACCGGGACAGGGAGTCCCTATGGCTACACCTTC.

The chain recombines TRBV19 with TRBJ2-7, with 7 bases that match TRBD1. CDR1 and CDR2 (germline): LNHDA, SQIVND (reference sequence). Unmatched junction bases numbered 5, after V lost 4 bases and J lost 2 bases. CDR3 length: 14 amino acids. This chain's CDR3 is CASSKGAGAYEQYF. CDR3 coding DNA: TGTGCCAGTAGTAAGGGGGCAGGGGCCTACGAGCAGTACTTC.

The rearrangement uses TRBV6-5 and TRBJ1-2; D remains unclear. The V gene's germline CDR1 is MNHEY and CDR2 SVGAGI. The CDR3 extends over 11 amino acids. V was trimmed by 4 bases and J by 8 bases, leaving 8 bases between them. The CDR3 nucleotides are TGTGCCAGCAGTTCCCCACGAGGCTACACCTTC. Encoded protein: CASSSPRGYTF.

The gene calls are TRBV6-6 and TRBJ1-3, with 8 bases aligning to TRBD1. The V segment lost 6 bases and the J segment 2 bases; nucleotides outside the gene matches: 3. Germline V gives CDR1 MNHNY, CDR2 SVGAGI (reference sequence). This CDR3 is 14 amino acids long. This CDR3 reads CASSDRGPGNTIYF. CDR3 coding DNA: TGTGCCAGCAGCGACAGGGGCCCTGGAAACACCATATATTTT.

The chain carries TRBV7-2 and TRBJ1-4, with a weak D call TRBD1 (5 bases). Trimming cost V 5 bases and J 7 bases, with 14 bases left between them. The CDR3 has 14 amino acids. Germline loops: CDR1 SGHTA, CDR2 FQGNSA. CDR3 coding DNA: TGTGCCAGCAGCCCTCCGGGGCTGAGTGAAAAACTGTTTTTT. This codes for CASSPPGLSEKLFF.

CDR3 sequence reads: CASSLQTSGGGDTQYF. DNA for the CDR3: TGCGCCAGCAGCCTCCAGACTAGCGGGGGAGGAGATACGCAGTATTTT. The chain uses TRBV5-1 and TRBJ2-3; 12 positions match TRBD2. The V gene end was trimmed by 4 bases and the J gene end by 5 bases; junction bases not matched to a gene: 8. CDR3 size: 16 residues. Germline V gene lookup returns CDR1 SGHRS and CDR2 YFSETQ.

The chain combines TRBV15 with TRBJ2-3; D possibly corresponds to TRBD1 (5 bases). Germline V gene lookup returns CDR1 LNHNV and CDR2 YYDKDF (reference sequence). V lost 1 base, J lost 4 bases, and 9 bases lay in between. CDR3 size: 14 residues. As DNA, the CDR3 is TGTGCCACCAGCAGAGGCAGGGATCCAGATACGCAGTATTTT. Amino acid sequence: CATSRGRDPDTQYF.

The genes are TRBV6-1 and TRBJ1-3; TRBD1 matches at 10 bases. The V and J ends lost 4 bases and 1 base, in that order; junction bases with no gene match: 1. CDR1 MNHNS and CDR2 SASEGT come from the germline V gene. The CDR3 covers 15 residues. This chain's CDR3 is CASSADRGSGNTIYF. The CDR3 DNA is TGTGCCAGCAGTGCGGACAGGGGGTCTGGAAACACCATATATTTT.

V and J are TRBV14 and TRBJ1-6; D uncertain. Germline CDR1 and CDR2: SGHDN and FVKESK. V was pared by 3 bases and J by 6 bases, with 18 bases between. The length of the CDR3 is 17 residues. The CDR3 DNA sequence: TGTGCCAGCAGCCACATGGCAATGGATTACTTTAATTCACCCCTCCACTTT. This gives the protein CASSHMAMDYFNSPLHF.

The chain combines TRBV28 with TRBJ1-1; D unclear. Germline CDR1 MDHEN, CDR2 SYDVKM. This CDR3 has 13 residues. V was trimmed by 7 bases and J by 1 base, leaving 10 bases between them. The CDR3 bases are TGTGCCAGCAATGAGCCCTGGAACACTGAAGCTTTCTTT. Amino acids: CASNEPWNTEAFF.

The V gene is TRBV11-2, the J gene TRBJ2-3; the D gene is possibly TRBD2 (7 bases). Germline CDR1 is SGHAT and CDR2 is FQNNGV. V shed 3 bases and J shed 2 bases, with 15 bases lying between them. This CDR3 spans 16 amino acids. CDR3: CASSLVGGAHTDTQYF. CDR3 sequence (DNA): TGTGCCAGCAGCTTGGTAGGGGGGGCCCACACAGATACGCAGTATTTT.

The chain uses TRBV4-1 and TRBJ2-1; D is undetermined. V lost 1 base and J 7 bases, leaving 8 bases between the germline ends. Germline V gives CDR1 MGHRA, CDR2 YSYEKL. There are 13 residues in the CDR3. CDR3 residues: CASSQGVGNEQFF. CDR3 nucleotide sequence: TGCGCCAGCAGCCAAGGGGTAGGGAATGAGCAGTTCTTC.

This clone was seen just once. V and J are TRBV11-2 and TRBJ1-1, with a weak D call TRBD1 (6 bases). Germline values: CDR1 SGHAT, CDR2 FQNNGV. The V end was cut by 6 bases, the J end by 5 bases, with 16 bases between. The CDR3 covers 14 residues. CDR3 sequence reads: CASRIVGGKTEAFF. The DNA for the CDR3 is TGTGCCAGCAGAATCGTGGGGGGCAAAACTGAAGCTTTCTTT. Full variable domain (remainder filled in from reference TRBV11-2 and TRBJ1-1): EAGVAQSPRYKIIEKRQSVAFWCNPISGHATLYWYQQILGQGPKLLIQFQNNGVVDDSQLPKDRFSAERLKGVDSTLKIQPAKLEDSAVYLCASRIVGGKTEAFFGQGTRLTVV.

V usage is TRBV2 and J usage is TRBJ1-1; weak D call: TRBD1 (5 bases). V was pared by 7 bases and J by 0 bases, with 15 bases between. This CDR3 region has 15 residues. The germline V gene has CDR1 SNHLY and CDR2 FYNNEI. The CDR3 DNA follows: TGTGCCAGCATGGGGTCTCGGGGGGTGAACACTGAAGCTTTCTTT. It yields the protein CASMGSRGVNTEAFF.

The J gene is TRBJ2-1, the V gene TRBV11-3, with 12 bases aligning to TRBD1. The CDR3 sequence is 16 residues long. CDR1 SGHNT and CDR2 YENEEA come from the germline V gene. The trim removed 1 base at V and 8 bases at J, leaving 6 bases unmatched. In nucleotides, the CDR3 is TGTGCCAGCAGCTTAGTTACGGGACAGGGGGCCGATGAGCAGTTCTTC. It encodes CASSLVTGQGADEQFF.

The gene calls are TRBV5-6 and TRBJ2-7; D ambiguous. Looked up from germline, CDR1 is SGHDT and CDR2 is YYEEEE. The CDR3 totals 14 residues. Trimming stripped 5 bases from V and 3 bases from J, with 15 bases between. The DNA of the CDR3 is TGTGCCAGCAGTCCCAGGAACCCAGTCTACGAGCAGTACTTC. It is translated as CASSPRNPVYEQYF.

The rearrangement links TRBV18 to TRBJ1-5, with unresolved D. Germline V gene sequence: CDR1 KGHSH, CDR2 LQKENI. The V end lost 6 bases, the J end lost 8 bases, and 14 bases lay between the germline ends. This CDR3 region has 13 residues. Written as DNA, the CDR3 is TGTGCCAGCTCTGAGGTAACGGCGGAGCCCCAGCATTTT. It encodes CASSEVTAEPQHF.

The chain uses TRBV28 and TRBJ1-2; D possibly corresponds to TRBD1 (5 bases). V gave up 6 bases and J gave up 2 bases, with 19 bases separating them. Per the germline V gene, CDR1 is MDHEN and CDR2 is SYDVKM. This CDR3 has 16 residues. The CDR3 region has the DNA TGTGCCAGCAGCTTAGCCCTAGGGACGGGCAACTATGGCTACACCTTC. It translates to CASSLALGTGNYGYTF.

This sequence joins TRBV18 and TRBJ2-1, with TRBD2 matching 9 bases. Looked up from germline, CDR1 is KGHSH and CDR2 is LQKENI. V lost 3 bases to trimming and J lost 5 bases; unmatched junction nucleotides: 8. The CDR3 contains 16 residues. CDR3 nucleotides: TGTGCCAGCTCACCCCCTCTGCGGGAGGGAAACAATGAGCAGTTCTTC. Protein: CASSPPLREGNNEQFF.

The rearrangement joins TRBV7-8 to TRBJ2-7, with D maybe TRBD2 (6 bases). The V gene's germline CDR1 is SGHVS and CDR2 FQNEAQ. Trimming shortened V by 5 bases and J by 0 bases, and 11 bases separated the two germline ends. This CDR3 region has 14 residues. The CDR3 bases are TGTGCCAGCAGCCCCCTGACTAGCTCCTACGAGCAGTACTTC. The encoded protein is CASSPLTSSYEQYF.

J is TRBJ1-5 and V is TRBV18; D is uncertain. Germline V lookup: CDR1 KGHSH, CDR2 LQKENI. CDR3 length: 14 amino acids. Deletions cut 2 bases from V and 3 bases from J, with 8 bases between. The CDR3 DNA sequence: TGTGCCAGCTCACCAGCCGGCGCCAATCAGCCCCAGCATTTT. Protein product: CASSPAGANQPQHF.

Worth noting for this clone: A much larger clone differs from this one at a single base, so this may be a read error. Other nucleotide sequences from this sample produce the same CDR3. J is TRBJ2-7 and V is TRBV6-1, with D tentatively TRBD1 or TRBD2 (5 bases each). This CDR3 comprises 13 residues. Looked up from germline, CDR1 is MNHNS and CDR2 is SASEGT. CDR3 loop: CASSEWGSGEQYF. CDR3 sequence (DNA): TGTGCTAGCAGTGAGTGGGGGTCGGGCGAGCAGTACTTC.

The chain employs TRBV28 and TRBJ2-1; a possible D gene is TRBD2 (5 bases). Deletions cut 6 bases from V and 3 bases from J, with 12 bases between. Germline V CDR1 and CDR2: MDHEN, SYDVKM. The CDR3 runs 14 residues. CDR3 DNA sequence: TGTGCCAGCAGGTTGCGGGCAGTCTACAATGAGCAGTTCTTC. It encodes CASRLRAVYNEQFF. The complete variable domain, with remaining parts taken from reference TRBV28 and TRBJ2-1, reads DVKVTQSSRYLVKRTGEKVFLECVQDMDHENMFWYRQDPGLGLRLIYFSYDVKMKEKGDIPEGYSVSREKKERFSLILESASTNQTSMYLCASRLRAVYNEQFFGPGTRLTVL.